The next 4 T cell receptor beta chains were all read from a single sample in a study of blood T cell repertoires in COVID-19. Measured with immunoSEQ multiplex PCR; TCRdb has only the in-frame clones, and not every one. The profile shows 270,000 or so clones, roughly 89% of them singletons. The material sequenced was peripheral blood. These receptors originate from a woman in her forties who had recovered from COVID-19.

The chain recombines TRBV10-3 with TRBJ2-7; TRBD2 matches at 7 bases. The V and J ends lost 3 bases and 1 base, in that order; junction bases with no gene match: 3. Germline V gene lookup returns CDR1 ENHRY and CDR2 SYGVKD. This CDR3 contains 14 residues. The CDR3 DNA is TGTGCCATCAGTGATCCAGCGGGATCCTACGAGCAGTACTTC. Translating it yields CAISDPAGSYEQYF.

The V and J genes are TRBV30 and TRBJ1-1; 7 nucleotides agree with TRBD1. V lost 0 bases to trimming and J lost 7 bases; unmatched junction nucleotides: 17. The length of the CDR3 is 17 residues. CDR1 and CDR2 (germline): GTSNPN, SVGIG (reference sequence). CDR3 nucleotides: TGTGCCTGGAGTGTGGGGCAGATTGGCAGGGGGAGCGTTGAAGCTTTCTTT. It specifies CAWSVGQIGRGSVEAFF.

The chain links TRBV3-1 (or the pseudogene TRBV3-2) to TRBJ2-1; 10 nucleotides align to TRBD1. V lost 3 bases, J lost 5 bases, and 4 bases stayed unmatched. Germline CDR1 is LGHDT and CDR2 is YNNKEL (reference sequence). This CDR3 contains 15 residues. CDR3 nucleotide sequence: TGTGCCAGCAGCCAGGGGACAGGGGCCAACAATGAGCAGTTCTTC. It codes for CASSQGTGANNEQFF.

The sample holds one count of this clone. This sequence joins TRBV5-4 and TRBJ2-1; 9 bases agree with TRBD2. CDR1 and CDR2 from the germline V gene are SGHNT and YYREEE (reference sequence). This CDR3 has 15 residues. With V trimmed by 4 bases and J by 4 bases, 6 bases remained unmatched. CDR3 sequence (DNA): TGTGCCAGCAGCAAGACTAGCGGTACTTACAATGAGCAGTTCTTC. Protein product: CASSKTSGTYNEQFF.